A single T cell receptor beta chain is shown here with its context. The source of the sample is a study of blood T cell repertoires in COVID-19. Study-level background: In each case, the material was cDNA or gDNA derived from T cells, B-cell-depleted T cells, or PBMCs.

Original data processing: Researchers report that nucleated cell counts were estimated from reference gene primer amplification. Profiled with immunoSEQ multiplex PCR; TCRdb holds only in-frame clones, not every one. V and J calls and clone size are those listed in that table; D and trimming were worked out from the DNA. The data show about 160,000 clones, approximately 78% seen once. Sequenced: peripheral blood. The clonotype was recovered from a human donor with acute or convalescent COVID-19. The donor label of this sample is uncertain.

The CDR3 here is CASSLWDRGTGELFF. The CDR3 DNA reads as TGTGCCAGCAGCCTCTGGGACAGGGGTACCGGGGAGCTGTTTTTT. The rearrangement joins TRBV3-1 (or the pseudogene TRBV3-2) to TRBJ2-2, with 10 nucleotides matching TRBD1. V shed 4 bases and J 5 bases; nucleotides not matched to a gene: 4. Germline values: CDR1 LGHDT, CDR2 YNNKEL (reference sequence). The CDR3 extends over 15 amino acids.